This T cell receptor (beta chain) was captured in a study of blood T cell repertoires in COVID-19 (dated by TCRdb to 2018 to 2020). Some background on the complete study: Collaborator samples came from the United States, Italy and Spain and covered acute and convalescent phases of COVID-19. The prospective study material was composed of cDNA or gDNA derived from T cells, B-cell-depleted T cells, or PBMCs. Subjects who had been exposed to COVID-19, were actively infected with it, or had recovered from it provided the deeply sampled blood TCRbeta repertoires that made up the dataset. The repertoires were made available in a free public database intended to serve as a resource for research on the immune response to SARS-CoV-2. The samples were drawn from the first 160 participants of the ongoing ImmuneRACE study and from 950 to 1,500 subjects provided by 6 global collaborators. A de-identified subject ID, COVID-19 status, age in years and sex were almost always included in the sample metadata. HLA class I and class II types, where available, came from metadata supplied by the sample provider rather than from assay-based typing.

The immunoSEQ Assay, a bias-controlled multiplex PCR, was used to amplify TCRbeta CDR3 regions from genomic DNA. As for how the authors treated the data: The number of nucleated cells in each sample was estimated from the amplification of reference gene primers within the assay. Sequence reads were collapsed and filtered to measure the absolute abundance of every unique TCRbeta CDR3 rearrangement. For each sample, productive Simpson clonality was calculated by taking the square root of Simpson's diversity index across productive rearrangements. The table was pulled from immuneACCESS by TCRdb, which kept in-frame rearrangements only. Such tables lose some clones; where checked, under half of the loss comes from unresolved V genes, and the rest has no known cause. V, J and clone size were drawn from that table, and D and trimming were deduced from the DNA. The sample table shows 55,000 to 80,000 clones, and roughly 86% are seen once. More than 0.9% of the sample comes from the top ten.

Each collaborating institution followed its own protocols to collect whole blood in K2EDTA tubes. Collaborator samples were shipped for TCRbeta analysis as frozen whole blood, isolated PBMCs, or DNA extracted from either sample type. This clone occurred once. Which antigen it targets is not known. The sample holds no much larger clone one base away, and base qualities are not on file. Points the paper makes about the study in general: Clinical and demographic metadata were provided uncurated, with the amount varying by source and participant.

The CDR3 runs 13 residues from the cysteine to the phenylalanine. CDR3 DNA only is kept here, 39 bases in frame from base 1. The trim is 1 base for V and 4 bases for J, with a gap of 10 bases between the germline ends. From a lookup of the germline V gene (reference sequence), CDR1 and CDR2 are GTSNPN and SVGIG. The source is a man between 65 and 85 years old with acute or convalescent COVID-19. The rearranged chain carries TRBV30 and TRBJ1-2; tentative D gene TRBD1, with 6 bases matching. Sequencing input: peripheral blood. The DNA is as follows: TGTGCCTGGAGTGCACAGGGTAGCTATGGCTACACCTTC. This gives the protein CAWSAQGSYGYTF.